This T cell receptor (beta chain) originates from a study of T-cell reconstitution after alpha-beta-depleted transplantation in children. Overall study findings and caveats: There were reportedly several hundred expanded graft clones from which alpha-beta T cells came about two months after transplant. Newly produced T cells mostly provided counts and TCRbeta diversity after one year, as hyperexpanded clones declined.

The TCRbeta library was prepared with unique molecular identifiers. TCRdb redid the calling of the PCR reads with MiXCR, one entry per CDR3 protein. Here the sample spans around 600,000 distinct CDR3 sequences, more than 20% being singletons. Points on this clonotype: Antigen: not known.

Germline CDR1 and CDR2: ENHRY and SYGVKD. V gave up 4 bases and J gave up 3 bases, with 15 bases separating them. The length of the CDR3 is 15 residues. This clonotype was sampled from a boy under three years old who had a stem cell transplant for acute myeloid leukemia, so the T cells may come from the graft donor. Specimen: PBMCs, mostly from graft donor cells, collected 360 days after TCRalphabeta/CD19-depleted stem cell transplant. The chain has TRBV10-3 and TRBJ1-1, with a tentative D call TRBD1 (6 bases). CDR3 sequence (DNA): TGTGCCATCAGTGCTACAGGGAAGGGGGACACTGAAGCTTTCTTT. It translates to CAISATGKGDTEAFF.